A selection of T cell receptor beta chains follows, all from one sample in a study of technical replicates of blood from a few donors. The method was immunoSEQ multiplex PCR; TCRdb's version includes in-frame clones alone and lacks a portion of them. The table lists fewer than 100,000 clones, approximately 97% of them singletons. What was sequenced was T cells isolated from PBMCs. These receptors originate from a human donor in good health. The CDR3 runs from the conserved cysteine through the conserved F or W. Fields, in order: V gene, J gene, D gene, clone size, CDR3 DNA, CDR3 protein. A D gene is named only where the DNA matches it firmly. Rows give clone size only sometimes, using once, few, many, or a class for an expanded clone.

V gene: TRBV1; J gene: TRBJ2-1; D gene: .; clone size: .; CDR3 DNA: TGCACCAGCAGCCCTCCGGGACTACCCCTAAAATTCTACAATGAGCAGTTCTTC; CDR3 protein: CTSSPPGLPLKFYNEQFF
V gene: TRBV4-3; J gene: TRBJ2-5; D gene: TRBD1; clone size: .; CDR3 DNA: TGCGCCAGCAGCCAGACAGGGGCGGAGACCCAGTACTTC; CDR3 protein: CASSQTGAETQYF
V gene: TRBV29-1; J gene: TRBJ2-1; D gene: .; clone size: .; CDR3 DNA: TGCAGCGTTGATCGACTAGTATACAATGAGCAGTTCTTC; CDR3 protein: CSVDRLVYNEQFF
V gene: TRBV28; J gene: TRBJ2-7; D gene: TRBD1; clone size: .; CDR3 DNA: TGTGCCAGCAGTTCTACAGGGGGCTTGGCCTACGAGCAGTACTTC; CDR3 protein: CASSSTGGLAYEQYF
V gene: TRBV7-4; J gene: TRBJ2-1; D gene: TRBD2; clone size: .; CDR3 DNA: TGTGCCAGCAGCTGGGGACTAGCGGGAGACCATGAGCAGTTCTTC; CDR3 protein: CASSWGLAGDHEQFF
V gene: TRBV27; J gene: TRBJ1-1; D gene: .; clone size: .; CDR3 DNA: TGTGCCAGCAGTATCGACAGGAACACTGAAGCTTTCTTT; CDR3 protein: CASSIDRNTEAFF
V gene: TRBV6-1; J gene: TRBJ1-4; D gene: .; clone size: .; CDR3 DNA: TGTGCCAGCAGTGAAGAAGCGGGGGGGAGCGAAAAACTGTTTTTT; CDR3 protein: CASSEEAGGSEKLFF
V gene: TRBV4-1; J gene: TRBJ2-3; D gene: TRBD2; clone size: .; CDR3 DNA: TGCGCCAGCAGCCTCGGACTAGCGGGAGTGATCACAGATACGCAGTATTTT; CDR3 protein: CASSLGLAGVITDTQYF
V gene: TRBV7-3; J gene: TRBJ1-2; D gene: TRBD1; clone size: .; CDR3 DNA: TGTGCCAGCAGCCAGACAGGGGGCTATGGCTACACCTTC; CDR3 protein: CASSQTGGYGYTF
V gene: TRBV27; J gene: TRBJ2-1; D gene: TRBD2; clone size: once; CDR3 DNA: TGTGCCAGCAGAATAGCGGGAGGCATCTACAATGAGCAGTTCTTC; CDR3 protein: CASRIAGGIYNEQFF
V gene: TRBV6-6; J gene: TRBJ2-2; D gene: TRBD1; clone size: .; CDR3 DNA: TGTGCCAGCAGTTACCGGGACAGGCCCACCGGGGAGCTGTTTTTT; CDR3 protein: CASSYRDRPTGELFF
V gene: TRBV6-5; J gene: TRBJ2-1; D gene: .; clone size: .; CDR3 DNA: TGTGCCAGCAGTTGGGCAGGGGACAATGAGCAGTTCTTC; CDR3 protein: CASSWAGDNEQFF
V gene: TRBV7-9; J gene: TRBJ2-5; D gene: TRBD2; clone size: once; CDR3 DNA: TGTGCCAGCAGCTCACCAACTAGCGGGAGAGAGACCCAGTACTTC; CDR3 protein: CASSSPTSGRETQYF
V gene: TRBV28; J gene: TRBJ1-4; D gene: .; clone size: .; CDR3 DNA: TGTGCCAGCAGCCTGACAGGCGGCTTCATTTTAGAAAAACTGTTTTTT; CDR3 protein: CASSLTGGFILEKLFF
V gene: TRBV11-1; J gene: TRBJ1-1; D gene: .; clone size: .; CDR3 DNA: TGTGCCAGCAGCTTTAGAGGACCCAGGGACACTGAAGCTTTCTTT; CDR3 protein: CASSFRGPRDTEAFF
V gene: TRBV5-1; J gene: TRBJ2-3; D gene: TRBD2; clone size: once; CDR3 DNA: TGCGCCAGCAGCTTGGGCGGGAGGGCCAGCACAGATACGCAGTATTTT; CDR3 protein: CASSLGGRASTDTQYF
V gene: TRBV5-1; J gene: TRBJ1-4; D gene: TRBD1; clone size: once; CDR3 DNA: TGCGCCAGCAGCAGGGACAGGGGAAGTACTAATGAAAAACTGTTTTTT; CDR3 protein: CASSRDRGSTNEKLFF
V gene: TRBV19; J gene: TRBJ1-1; D gene: .; clone size: .; CDR3 DNA: TGTGCCAGTAGGGGGCCTGAAGCTTTCTTT; CDR3 protein: CASRGPEAFF
V gene: TRBV7-9; J gene: TRBJ2-3; D gene: TRBD1; clone size: .; CDR3 DNA: TGTGCCAGCAGCCCTGGACAGGGAGTAACAGATACGCAGTATTTT; CDR3 protein: CASSPGQGVTDTQYF
V gene: TRBV4-1; J gene: TRBJ1-2; D gene: .; clone size: .; CDR3 DNA: TGCGCCAGCAGCCAGGAAGCAGGGCGTCCTCCTGGCTACACCTTC; CDR3 protein: CASSQEAGRPPGYTF
V gene: TRBV19; J gene: TRBJ1-2; D gene: TRBD1; clone size: .; CDR3 DNA: TGTGCCAGTAACACAGGGACAGGGGGTCGTCCAGGAGGCTACACCTTC; CDR3 protein: CASNTGTGGRPGGYTF
V gene: TRBV19; J gene: TRBJ2-7; D gene: .; clone size: .; CDR3 DNA: TGTGCCAGTAGTGCGGAGGGTTTCGAGCAGTACTTC; CDR3 protein: CASSAEGFEQYF
V gene: TRBV28; J gene: TRBJ2-7; D gene: .; clone size: .; CDR3 DNA: TGTGCCAGCAGTTTTGTCCTCCCAGGCACCTACGAGCAGTACTTC; CDR3 protein: CASSFVLPGTYEQYF
V gene: TRBV2; J gene: TRBJ2-7; D gene: TRBD1; clone size: .; CDR3 DNA: TGTGCCTCCTTCCGGGACAGGGCCTACGAGCAGTACTTC; CDR3 protein: CASFRDRAYEQYF
V gene: TRBV9; J gene: TRBJ2-7; D gene: TRBD2; clone size: once; CDR3 DNA: TGTGCCAGCAGCGCTTGGAGCGGGAGGGGTGAGCAGTACTTC; CDR3 protein: CASSAWSGRGEQYF
V gene: TRBV30; J gene: TRBJ1-1; D gene: .; clone size: once; CDR3 DNA: TGTGCCTGGAGTGGCCAGGCGTACACTGAAGCTTTCTTT; CDR3 protein: CAWSGQAYTEAFF
V gene: TRBV5-1; J gene: TRBJ2-2; D gene: .; clone size: .; CDR3 DNA: TGCGCCAGCAGCCTAGGCACGTACACCGGGGAGCTGTTTTTT; CDR3 protein: CASSLGTYTGELFF
V gene: TRBV10-3; J gene: TRBJ2-7; D gene: TRBD2; clone size: .; CDR3 DNA: TGTGCCACCACAGGCGGACTAGCGGGCACTTCGGGGGTTGGAGAGCAGTACTTC; CDR3 protein: CATTGGLAGTSGVGEQYF
V gene: TRBV25-1; J gene: TRBJ1-1; D gene: TRBD1; clone size: .; CDR3 DNA: TGTGCCAGCAGTGGGGAGGACAGGGTAATGGACACTGAAGCTTTCTTT; CDR3 protein: CASSGEDRVMDTEAFF
V gene: TRBV2; J gene: TRBJ1-2; D gene: TRBD1; clone size: .; CDR3 DNA: TGTGCCAGCAGTGACCACAGGGGTGACTATGGCTACACCTTC; CDR3 protein: CASSDHRGDYGYTF
V gene: TRBV6-4; J gene: TRBJ2-2; D gene: .; clone size: .; CDR3 DNA: TGTGCCAGCAGTACCCAAGGGGGAACATCCACCGGGGAGCTGTTTTTT; CDR3 protein: CASSTQGGTSTGELFF
V gene: TRBV28; J gene: TRBJ1-1; D gene: .; clone size: .; CDR3 DNA: TGTGCCAGCAGCCTCTATGCGGGGCATGCTTTCTTT; CDR3 protein: CASSLYAGHAFF
V gene: TRBV20-1; J gene: TRBJ2-4; D gene: .; clone size: .; CDR3 DNA: TGCAGTGCTAGTATAGGGGCGCTAGAGTACTTC; CDR3 protein: CSASIGALEYF
V gene: TRBV9; J gene: TRBJ2-7; D gene: .; clone size: .; CDR3 DNA: TGTGCCAGCAGCGTGAACACAGGTACCTACGAGCAGTACTTC; CDR3 protein: CASSVNTGTYEQYF
V gene: TRBV7-2; J gene: TRBJ2-2; D gene: .; clone size: .; CDR3 DNA: TGTGCCAGCAGCTCAGGGGGGTCCACCGGGGAGCTGTTTTTT; CDR3 protein: CASSSGGSTGELFF
V gene: TRBV27; J gene: TRBJ1-1; D gene: TRBD1; clone size: .; CDR3 DNA: TGTGCCAGCAGTTTATCTTACAGGGGGTTGGCTTTCTTT; CDR3 protein: CASSLSYRGLAFF
V gene: TRBV4-1; J gene: TRBJ2-5; D gene: .; clone size: .; CDR3 DNA: TGCGCCAGCAGCCAAGCCCGGGGAGGTTCGGAGCAGTACTTC; CDR3 protein: CASSQARGGSEQYF
V gene: TRBV7-3; J gene: TRBJ2-1; D gene: TRBD1; clone size: .; CDR3 DNA: TGTGCCAGCAGTCGGACAGGGACGCCGTTAAATGAGCAGTTCTTC; CDR3 protein: CASSRTGTPLNEQFF
V gene: TRBV5-5; J gene: TRBJ1-4; D gene: .; clone size: .; CDR3 DNA: TGTGCCAGCAGCTTGGAACAGGGAGAAGGTGAAAAACTGTTTTTT; CDR3 protein: CASSLEQGEGEKLFF
V gene: TRBV2; J gene: TRBJ2-1; D gene: .; clone size: .; CDR3 DNA: TGTGCCAGGGGAGGCCTGGGAGGTGAGCAGTTCTTC; CDR3 protein: CARGGLGGEQFF
V gene: TRBV5-1; J gene: TRBJ1-3; D gene: .; clone size: .; CDR3 DNA: TGCGCCAGCAGCCCATCGATAACAGGGACTGGAAACACCATATATTTT; CDR3 protein: CASSPSITGTGNTIYF
V gene: TRBV5-4; J gene: TRBJ2-1; D gene: TRBD2; clone size: .; CDR3 DNA: TGTGCCAGCAGCTCGGGACTAGCGGGAGGTAATGAGCAGTTCTTC; CDR3 protein: CASSSGLAGGNEQFF
V gene: TRBV7-2; J gene: TRBJ1-5; D gene: .; clone size: .; CDR3 DNA: TGTGCCAGCAGCTTAGGGCGGGAGCCCCAGCATTTT; CDR3 protein: CASSLGREPQHF
V gene: TRBV4-1; J gene: TRBJ2-5; D gene: TRBD2; clone size: .; CDR3 DNA: TGCGCCAGCAGCCAGGCCCTCGGGCGGGAGCTGGGAGAGACCCAGTACTTC; CDR3 protein: CASSQALGRELGETQYF
V gene: TRBV21-1; J gene: TRBJ1-5; D gene: .; clone size: once; CDR3 DNA: TGTGCCAGCAGCAACTCTTGGGGAGGCAATCAGCCCCAGCATTTT; CDR3 protein: CASSNSWGGNQPQHF
V gene: TRBV19; J gene: TRBJ2-7; D gene: TRBD2; clone size: .; CDR3 DNA: TGTGCCAGTAGTATAGCGGCGGGAGAAGGATACGAGCAGTACTTC; CDR3 protein: CASSIAAGEGYEQYF
V gene: TRBV5-1; J gene: TRBJ1-5; D gene: TRBD1; clone size: once; CDR3 DNA: TGCGCCAGCAGCTTGGCAGGGGGAAATCAGCCCCAGCATTTT; CDR3 protein: CASSLAGGNQPQHF
V gene: TRBV14; J gene: TRBJ1-2; D gene: TRBD1; clone size: .; CDR3 DNA: TGTGCCAGCAGCCTAGGACAGGGTTATGGCTACACCTTC; CDR3 protein: CASSLGQGYGYTF
V gene: TRBV10-3; J gene: TRBJ1-3; D gene: .; clone size: .; CDR3 DNA: TGTGCCATCAGCAGGGGAGTTTCTGGAAACACCATATATTTT; CDR3 protein: CAISRGVSGNTIYF
V gene: TRBV27; J gene: TRBJ2-1; D gene: .; clone size: .; CDR3 DNA: TGTGCCAGCAGTTTACCAGGGTACCATGAGCAGTTCTTC; CDR3 protein: CASSLPGYHEQFF
V gene: TRBV21-1; J gene: TRBJ1-5; D gene: .; clone size: .; CDR3 DNA: TGTGCCAGCAGCAAAGGTGCCCGGGACAACAATCAGCCCCAGCATTTT; CDR3 protein: CASSKGARDNNQPQHF
V gene: TRBV2; J gene: TRBJ1-1; D gene: TRBD1; clone size: .; CDR3 DNA: TGTGCCAGCAGCCCAGGGGGGCAGTACACTGAAGCTTTCTTT; CDR3 protein: CASSPGGQYTEAFF
V gene: TRBV18; J gene: TRBJ1-3; D gene: .; clone size: .; CDR3 DNA: TGTGCCAGCTCACCAACAGCTATTGGAAACACCATATATTTT; CDR3 protein: CASSPTAIGNTIYF
V gene: TRBV11-3; J gene: TRBJ1-1; D gene: .; clone size: .; CDR3 DNA: TGTGCCAGCAGCTTAGTTAGTTATGAAGCTTTCTTT; CDR3 protein: CASSLVSYEAFF
V gene: TRBV7-2; J gene: TRBJ2-5; D gene: .; clone size: .; CDR3 DNA: TGTGCCAGCAGCTTAGTAGGGACTCAAGAGACCCAGTACTTC; CDR3 protein: CASSLVGTQETQYF
V gene: TRBV28; J gene: TRBJ1-2; D gene: .; clone size: .; CDR3 DNA: TGTGCCAGCAGTTTCCCCTACGAGGGCAAGTATGGCTACACCTTC; CDR3 protein: CASSFPYEGKYGYTF
V gene: TRBV5-4; J gene: TRBJ2-3; D gene: TRBD2; clone size: .; CDR3 DNA: TGTGCCAGCAGCCCACGACTAGCCGTTATATCAGATACGCAGTATTTT; CDR3 protein: CASSPRLAVISDTQYF
V gene: TRBV5-1; J gene: TRBJ2-2; D gene: TRBD1; clone size: .; CDR3 DNA: TGCGCCAGCAGCACTGGACAGGTTCAATCCGGGGAGCTGTTTTTT; CDR3 protein: CASSTGQVQSGELFF
V gene: TRBV4-3; J gene: TRBJ2-1; D gene: TRBD2; clone size: .; CDR3 DNA: TGCGCCAGCAGCCAAGAGCCCCTAGTGGGACTAGCGGGCACCTACAATGAGCAGTTCTTC; CDR3 protein: CASSQEPLVGLAGTYNEQFF
V gene: TRBV7-9; J gene: TRBJ2-1; D gene: TRBD2; clone size: .; CDR3 DNA: TGTGCCAGCAGCTTCACTAGCGGATACAATGAGCAGTTCTTC; CDR3 protein: CASSFTSGYNEQFF